This T cell receptor beta chain was identified during a study of blood T cell repertoires in COVID-19 (TCRdb year 2020). Study-wide context: Samples covering the acute and convalescent phases of COVID-19 were provided by collaborators in the United States, Italy and Spain. The material from the prospective study consisted of cDNA or gDNA derived from T cells, B-cell-depleted T cells, or PBMCs. Subjects who had been exposed to COVID-19, were actively infected with it, or had recovered from it provided the deeply sampled blood TCRbeta repertoires that made up the dataset. A freely available public database, intended as a resource for researchers studying the immune response to SARS-CoV-2, is where the repertoires were released. Samples came from the ongoing ImmuneRACE study (first 160 participants) plus 1,254 subjects from 6 global collaborators. A de-identified subject ID, COVID-19 status, age in years and sex were almost always included in the sample metadata. Where available, HLA class I and class II types were taken from metadata supplied by the sample provider and were not determined by assay-based typing. Beyond this particular receptor, the publication reports: How much clinical and demographic metadata was included differed by source and by participant, and the metadata was provided uncurated.

The immunoSEQ Assay, a bias-controlled multiplex PCR, was used to amplify TCRbeta CDR3 regions from genomic DNA. Per the authors' processing: The number of nucleated cells in each sample was estimated from the amplification of reference gene primers within the assay. To quantify the absolute abundance of each unique TCRbeta CDR3 rearrangement, sequence reads were collapsed and filtered. For each sample, productive Simpson clonality was calculated as the square root of Simpson's diversity index over productive rearrangements. TCRdb's version of the immuneACCESS table is confined to in-frame rearrangements and falls short of the full clone set. An unresolved V gene accounts for under half of the shortfall where checked; the remainder is of unknown origin. From that table come the V and J calls and clone size; the DNA was used to work out D and trimming. The sample table lists about 33,000 clones, approximately 85% of them with a count of one. Of the sample, 7% to 8.5% falls within the top ten clones.

This clone was seen only a few times. Its recognized antigen is unknown. Base-call qualities are not available, and no considerably larger clone is one nucleotide away. The CDR1 and CDR2 encoded by the germline V gene (reference sequence) are SGHAT and FQDESV. The CDR3 covers 13 residues, taking in both the cysteine and the phenylalanine. Only the CDR3 region is kept as DNA, spanning 39 bases read in frame from base 1. V is reduced by 3 bases and J by 3 bases, leaving a spacing of 9 bases between them. Each collaborating institution followed its own protocols to collect whole blood in K2EDTA tubes. For TCRbeta analysis, collaborators shipped samples in one of three forms: frozen whole blood, isolated PBMCs, or DNA extracted from either of those sample types.

The sample was peripheral blood. This TCR was sampled from a human donor in a cohort sampled during active COVID-19. The receptor chain draws on TRBV11-1 and TRBJ2-7; the D gene is perhaps TRBD1, from 6 matching bases. For the CDR3, the sequence is CASSFLQGYEQYF. In nucleotide form, the sequence is TGTGCCAGCAGCTTTTTACAGGGCTACGAGCAGTACTTC.